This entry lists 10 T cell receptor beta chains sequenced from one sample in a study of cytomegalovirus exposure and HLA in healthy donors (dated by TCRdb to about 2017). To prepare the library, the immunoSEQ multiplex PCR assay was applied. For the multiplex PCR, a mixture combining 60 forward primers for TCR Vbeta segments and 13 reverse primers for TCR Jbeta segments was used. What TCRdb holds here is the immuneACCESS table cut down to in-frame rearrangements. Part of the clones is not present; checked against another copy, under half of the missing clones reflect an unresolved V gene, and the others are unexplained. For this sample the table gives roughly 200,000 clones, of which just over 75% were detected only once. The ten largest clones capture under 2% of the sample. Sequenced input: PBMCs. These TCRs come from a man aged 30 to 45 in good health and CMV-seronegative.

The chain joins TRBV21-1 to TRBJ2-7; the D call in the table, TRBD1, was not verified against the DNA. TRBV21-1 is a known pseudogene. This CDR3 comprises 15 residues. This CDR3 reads CASSKGTGGIYEQYF. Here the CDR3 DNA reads TGTGCCAGCAGCAAAGGGACAGGGGGCATCTACGAGCAGTACTTC.

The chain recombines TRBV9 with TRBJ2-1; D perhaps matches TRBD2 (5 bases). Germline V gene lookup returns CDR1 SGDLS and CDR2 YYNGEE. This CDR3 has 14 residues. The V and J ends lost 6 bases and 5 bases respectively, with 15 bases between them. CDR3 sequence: CASTRDLINNEQFF. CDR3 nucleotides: TGTGCCAGCACCCGGGATCTGATTAACAATGAGCAGTTCTTC. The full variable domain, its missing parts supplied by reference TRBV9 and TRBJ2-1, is DSGVTQTPKHLITATGQRVTLRCSPRSGDLSVYWYQQSLDQGLQFLIQYYNGEERAKGNILERFSAQQFPDLHSELNLSSLELGDSALYFCASTRDLINNEQFFGPGTRLTVL.

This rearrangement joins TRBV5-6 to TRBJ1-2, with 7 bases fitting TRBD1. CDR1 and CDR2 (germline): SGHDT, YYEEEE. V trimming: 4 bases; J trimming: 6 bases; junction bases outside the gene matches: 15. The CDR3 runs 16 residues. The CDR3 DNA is TGTGCCAGCAGCCATCAAATCGAGGAAAGGGGGCATGGCTACACCTTC. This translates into CASSHQIEERGHGYTF. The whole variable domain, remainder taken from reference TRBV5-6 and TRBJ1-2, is DAGVTQSPTHLIKTRGQQVTLRCSPKSGHDTVSWYQQALGQGPQFIFQYYEEEERQRGNFPDRFSGHQFPNYSSELNVNALLLGDSALYLCASSHQIEERGHGYTFGSGTRLTVV.

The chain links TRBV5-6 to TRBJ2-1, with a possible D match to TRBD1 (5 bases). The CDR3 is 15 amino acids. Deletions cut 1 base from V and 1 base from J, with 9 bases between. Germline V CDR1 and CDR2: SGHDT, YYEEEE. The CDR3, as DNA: TGTGCCAGCAGCTTGTTTTCAGGGTCCTACAATGAGCAGTTCTTC. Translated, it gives CASSLFSGSYNEQFF.

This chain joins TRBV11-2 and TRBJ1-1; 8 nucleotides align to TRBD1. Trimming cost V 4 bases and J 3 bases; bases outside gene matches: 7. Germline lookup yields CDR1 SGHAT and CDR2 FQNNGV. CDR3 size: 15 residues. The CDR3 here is CASSSQRQGYTEAFF. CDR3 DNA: TGTGCCAGCAGCTCCCAACGACAGGGGTACACTGAAGCTTTCTTT.

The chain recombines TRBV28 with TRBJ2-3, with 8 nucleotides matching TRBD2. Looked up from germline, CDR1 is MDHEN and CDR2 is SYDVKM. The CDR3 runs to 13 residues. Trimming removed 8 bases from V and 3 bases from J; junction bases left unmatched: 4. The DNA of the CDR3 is TGTGCCAGCTTAGGCGGGGGGACAGATACGCAGTATTTT. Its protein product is CASLGGGTDTQYF.

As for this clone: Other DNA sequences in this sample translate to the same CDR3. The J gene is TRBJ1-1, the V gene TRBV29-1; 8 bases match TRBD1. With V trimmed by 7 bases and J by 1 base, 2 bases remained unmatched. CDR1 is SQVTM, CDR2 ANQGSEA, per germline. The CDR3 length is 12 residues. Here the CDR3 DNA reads TGCAGCGCCGGACAGGGGAACACTGAAGCTTTCTTT. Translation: CSAGQGNTEAFF.

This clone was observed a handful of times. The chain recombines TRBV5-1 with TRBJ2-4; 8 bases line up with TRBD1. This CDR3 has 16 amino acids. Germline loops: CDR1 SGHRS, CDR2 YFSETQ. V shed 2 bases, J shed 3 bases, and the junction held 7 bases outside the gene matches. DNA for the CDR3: TGCGCCAGCAGCTTCGGACAGGGTGATGGCAAAAACATTCAGTACTTC. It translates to CASSFGQGDGKNIQYF.

In DNA form, the CDR3 reads TGTGCCACCAGCAGAGATCGGGGACAAAACACTGAAGCTTTCTTT. Protein: CATSRDRGQNTEAFF. This sequence joins TRBV15 and TRBJ1-1; D might be TRBD1 (6 bases). The CDR3 spans 15 residues. Trimming pared 0 bases from V and 2 bases from J, leaving 10 bases between. Germline V gene data show CDR1 as LNHNV and CDR2 as YYDKDF (reference sequence). Based on the CDR3 plus reference TRBV15 and TRBJ1-1, the full variable domain is DAMVIQNPRYQVTQFGKPVTLSCSQTLNHNVMYWYQQKSSQAPKLLFHYYDKDFNNEADTPDNFQSRRPNTSFCFLDIRSPGLGDTAMYLCATSRDRGQNTEAFFGQGTRLTVV.

CDR3 DNA sequence: TGTGCCAGTAGGGGCCCGGGGGACGGTGAAGCTTTCTTT. This encodes CASRGPGDGEAFF. V and J are TRBV19 and TRBJ1-1; D might be TRBD1 (5 bases). Germline CDR1 is LNHDA and CDR2 is SQIVND (reference sequence). Trimming shortened V by 6 bases and J by 7 bases, and 15 bases separated the two germline ends. The CDR3 totals 13 residues.